This TCR beta chain was documented in a study of T cells in localized non-small cell lung cancer. Study-wide results and limits: A higher density of T cells in blood coincided with extended overall survival. Heterogeneity remains possible, as sequencing covered one tumor region only. A median of around 60 clones ranked among the top 100 in tumor appeared in adjacent lung.

On this clone: Its matching antigen is unknown.

The ends were cut back, 0 bases at V and 3 bases at J, with 13 bases in the middle. This CDR3 is built from 16 residues. Germline CDR1 and CDR2: SGHRS and YFSETQ. Clones were read by immunoSEQ multiplex PCR, and TCRdb kept only the in-frame ones, dropping some. The data contain about 52,000 clones, around 87% of them seen just once; the ten biggest clones take up about a sixth. The receptor was derived from a female donor with stage II lung adenocarcinoma. The chain joins TRBV5-1 to TRBJ2-4, with D possibly being TRBD1 (5 bases). Sequenced here: PBMCs, sampled before any cancer treatment. Written as DNA, the CDR3 is TGCGCCAGCAGCTTGGAGGTCAGGGATAACAAAAACATTCAGTACTTC. The encoded protein is CASSLEVRDNKNIQYF.